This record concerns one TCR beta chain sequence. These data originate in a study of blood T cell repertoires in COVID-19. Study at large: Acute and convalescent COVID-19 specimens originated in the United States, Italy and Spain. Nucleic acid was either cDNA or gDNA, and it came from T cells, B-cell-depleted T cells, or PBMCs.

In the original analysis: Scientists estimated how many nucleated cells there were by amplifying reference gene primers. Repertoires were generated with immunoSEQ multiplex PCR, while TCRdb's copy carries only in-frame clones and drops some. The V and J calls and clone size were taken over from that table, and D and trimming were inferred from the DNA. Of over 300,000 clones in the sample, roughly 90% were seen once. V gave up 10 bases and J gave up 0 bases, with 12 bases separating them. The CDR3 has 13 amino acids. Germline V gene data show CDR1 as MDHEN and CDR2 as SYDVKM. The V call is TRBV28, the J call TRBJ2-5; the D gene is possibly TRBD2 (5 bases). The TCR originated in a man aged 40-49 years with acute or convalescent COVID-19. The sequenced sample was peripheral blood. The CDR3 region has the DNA TGTGCCAATTCCGGGAATAACCAAGAGACCCAGTACTTC. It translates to CANSGNNQETQYF.